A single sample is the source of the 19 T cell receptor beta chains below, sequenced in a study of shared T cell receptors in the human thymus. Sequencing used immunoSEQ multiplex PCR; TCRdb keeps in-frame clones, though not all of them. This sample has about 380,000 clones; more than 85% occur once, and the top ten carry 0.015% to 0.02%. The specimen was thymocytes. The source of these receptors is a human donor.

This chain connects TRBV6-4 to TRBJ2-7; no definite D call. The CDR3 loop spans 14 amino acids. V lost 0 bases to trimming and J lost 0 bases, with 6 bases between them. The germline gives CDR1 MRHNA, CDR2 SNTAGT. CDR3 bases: TGTGCCAGCAGTGACTCAGCTAGCTCCTACGAGCAGTACTTC. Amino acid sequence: CASSDSASSYEQYF.

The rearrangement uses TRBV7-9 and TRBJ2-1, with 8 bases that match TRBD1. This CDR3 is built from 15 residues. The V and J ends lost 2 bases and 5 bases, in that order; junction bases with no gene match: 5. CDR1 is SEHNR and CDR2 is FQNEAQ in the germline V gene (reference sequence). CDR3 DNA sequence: TGTGCCAGCAGCTTATGGGACAGGAGGAACAATGAGCAGTTCTTC. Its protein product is CASSLWDRRNNEQFF.

As DNA, the CDR3 is TGTGCCAGCAGGGGGGCATGGAAACTGTTTTTT. Translation: CASRGAWKLFF. The chain has TRBV27 and TRBJ1-4, with a tentative D call TRBD1 (6 bases). In germline, CDR1 is MNHEY, CDR2 SMNVEV (reference sequence). V was shortened by 6 bases and J by 11 bases, with 10 bases between the two germline ends. The CDR3 is made up of 11 amino acids. Full variable domain (outside the CDR3, taken from reference TRBV27 and TRBJ1-4): EAQVTQNPRYLITVTGKKLTVTCSQNMNHEYMSWYRQDPGLGLRQIYYSMNVEVTDKGDVPEGYKVSRKEKRNFPLILESPSPNQTSLYFCASRGAWKLFFGSGTQLSVL.

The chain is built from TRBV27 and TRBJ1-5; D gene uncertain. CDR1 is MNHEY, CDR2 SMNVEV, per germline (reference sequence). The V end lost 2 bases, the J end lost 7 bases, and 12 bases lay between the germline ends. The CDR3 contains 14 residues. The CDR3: CASSLKGSEQPQHF. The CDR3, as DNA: TGTGCCAGCAGTTTAAAGGGAAGTGAGCAGCCCCAGCATTTT.

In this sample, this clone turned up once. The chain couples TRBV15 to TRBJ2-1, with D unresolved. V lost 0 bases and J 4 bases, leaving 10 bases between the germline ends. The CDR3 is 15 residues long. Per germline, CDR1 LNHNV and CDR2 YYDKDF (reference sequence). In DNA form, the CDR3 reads TGTGCCACCAGCAGAGATAGAGCCACATACAATGAGCAGTTCTTC. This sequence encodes CATSRDRATYNEQFF.

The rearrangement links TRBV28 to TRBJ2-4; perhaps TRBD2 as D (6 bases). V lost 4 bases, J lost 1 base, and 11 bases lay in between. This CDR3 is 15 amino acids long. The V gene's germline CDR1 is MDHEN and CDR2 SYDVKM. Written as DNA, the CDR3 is TGTGCCAGCAGTTCCGGGACTTGGGCCAAAAACATTCAGTACTTC. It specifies CASSSGTWAKNIQYF.

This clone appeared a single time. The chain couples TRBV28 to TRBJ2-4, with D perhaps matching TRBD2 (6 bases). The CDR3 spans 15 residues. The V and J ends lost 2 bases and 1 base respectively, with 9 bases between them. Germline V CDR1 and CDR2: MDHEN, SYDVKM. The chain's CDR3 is CASSLGGGAKNIQYF. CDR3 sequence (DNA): TGTGCCAGCAGTTTAGGTGGGGGGGCCAAAAACATTCAGTACTTC.

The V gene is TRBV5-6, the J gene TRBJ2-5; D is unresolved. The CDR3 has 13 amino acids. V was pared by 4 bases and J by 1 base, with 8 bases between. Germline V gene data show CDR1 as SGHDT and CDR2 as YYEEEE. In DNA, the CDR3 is TGTGCCAGCAGCCACGGGCTCCAAGAGACCCAGTACTTC. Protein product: CASSHGLQETQYF.

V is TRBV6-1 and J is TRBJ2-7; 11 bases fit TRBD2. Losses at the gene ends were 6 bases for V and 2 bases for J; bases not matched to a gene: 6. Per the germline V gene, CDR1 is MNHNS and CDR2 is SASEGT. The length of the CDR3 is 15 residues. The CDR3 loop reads CASRPVAGGPYEQYF. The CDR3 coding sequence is TGTGCCAGCAGGCCGGTAGCGGGAGGGCCCTACGAGCAGTACTTC.

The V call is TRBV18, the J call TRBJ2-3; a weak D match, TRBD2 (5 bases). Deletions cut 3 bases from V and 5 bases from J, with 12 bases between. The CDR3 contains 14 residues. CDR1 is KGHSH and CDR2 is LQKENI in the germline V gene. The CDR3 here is CASSPPSGGDTQYF. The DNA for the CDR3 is TGTGCCAGCTCACCTCCCAGTGGAGGAGATACGCAGTATTTT.

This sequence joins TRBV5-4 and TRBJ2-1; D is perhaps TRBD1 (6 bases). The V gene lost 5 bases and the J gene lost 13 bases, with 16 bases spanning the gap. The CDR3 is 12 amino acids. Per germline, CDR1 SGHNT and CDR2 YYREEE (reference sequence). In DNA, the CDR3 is TGTGCCAGCAGTCAGCAGGGGCCCCCACAGTTCTTC. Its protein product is CASSQQGPPQFF.

The CDR3 DNA reads TGTGCCAGAAGCCCCGGGACAGGGGGTTGGTACACTGAAGCTTTCTTT. Its protein product is CARSPGTGGWYTEAFF. V and J are TRBV5-3 and TRBJ1-1, with TRBD1 matching over 11 bases. TRBV5-3 is an ORF; its function is uncertain. There are 16 residues in the CDR3. With V trimmed by 4 bases and J by 3 bases, 8 bases remained unmatched.

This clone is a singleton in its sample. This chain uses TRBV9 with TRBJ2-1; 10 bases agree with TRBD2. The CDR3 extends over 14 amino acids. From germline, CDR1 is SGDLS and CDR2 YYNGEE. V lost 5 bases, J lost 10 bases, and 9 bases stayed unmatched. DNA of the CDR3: TGTGCCAGCAGTCCTAGCGGGAGTGTCCTCGAGCAGTTCTTC. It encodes CASSPSGSVLEQFF.

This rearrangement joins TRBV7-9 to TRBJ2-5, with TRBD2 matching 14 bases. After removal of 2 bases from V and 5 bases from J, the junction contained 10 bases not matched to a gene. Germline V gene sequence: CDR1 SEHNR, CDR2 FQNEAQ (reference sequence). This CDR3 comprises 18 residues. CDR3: CASSLSGTSGSLRETQYF. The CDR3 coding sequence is TGTGCCAGCAGCTTAAGCGGGACTAGCGGGAGTCTACGGGAGACCCAGTACTTC.

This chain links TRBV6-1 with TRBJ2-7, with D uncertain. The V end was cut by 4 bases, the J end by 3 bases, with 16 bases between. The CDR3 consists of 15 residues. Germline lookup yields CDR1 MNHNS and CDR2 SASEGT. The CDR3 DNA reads TGTGCCAGCAGTGGGGCAGGAGCCCCAAACTACGAGCAGTACTTC. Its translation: CASSGAGAPNYEQYF.

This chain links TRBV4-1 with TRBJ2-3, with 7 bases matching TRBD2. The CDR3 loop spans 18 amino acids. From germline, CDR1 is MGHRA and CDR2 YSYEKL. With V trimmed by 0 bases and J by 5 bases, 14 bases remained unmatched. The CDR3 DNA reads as TGCGCCAGCAGCCAAGATCCCTGGCCAGCGGGACTGGTAGATACGCAGTATTTT. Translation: CASSQDPWPAGLVDTQYF.

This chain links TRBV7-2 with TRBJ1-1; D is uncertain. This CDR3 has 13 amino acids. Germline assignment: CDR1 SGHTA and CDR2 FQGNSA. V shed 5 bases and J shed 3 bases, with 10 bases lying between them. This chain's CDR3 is CASSLKSDTEAFF. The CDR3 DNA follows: TGTGCCAGCAGCCTCAAGTCGGACACTGAAGCTTTCTTT.

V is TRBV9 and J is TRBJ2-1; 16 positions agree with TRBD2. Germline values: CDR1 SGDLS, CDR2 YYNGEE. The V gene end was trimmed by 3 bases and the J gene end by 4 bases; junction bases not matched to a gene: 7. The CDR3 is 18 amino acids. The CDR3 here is CASSAGTSGRAPYNEQFF. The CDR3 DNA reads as TGTGCCAGCAGCGCCGGGACTAGCGGGAGGGCCCCGTACAATGAGCAGTTCTTC.

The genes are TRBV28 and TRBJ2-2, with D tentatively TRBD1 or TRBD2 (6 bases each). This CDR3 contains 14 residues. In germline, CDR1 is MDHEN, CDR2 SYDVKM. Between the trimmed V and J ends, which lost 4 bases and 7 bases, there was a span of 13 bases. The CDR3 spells CASSSFGGSGELFF. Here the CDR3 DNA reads TGTGCCAGCAGTTCGTTCGGGGGCAGCGGGGAGCTGTTTTTT.